The 25 T cell receptor beta chains below come from one sample, sequenced in a study of blood T cell repertoires in COVID-19. Only in-frame clones appear in the TCRdb table, and some are missing; sequencing was by immunoSEQ multiplex PCR. The sample carries around 64,000 clones, about 75% recorded once. The sequencing input was PBMCs or T cells enriched from blood (not recorded which). These receptors originate from a woman in her fifties or sixties who had been exposed to COVID-19.

The chain recombines TRBV2 with TRBJ2-3; D gene unclear. Trimming pared 9 bases from V and 5 bases from J, leaving 18 bases between. In germline, CDR1 is SNHLY, CDR2 FYNNEI. This CDR3 is built from 14 residues. In nucleotides, the CDR3 is TGTGCCAGTACCTTACTGAGATCAGGAGATACGCAGTATTTT. It specifies CASTLLRSGDTQYF.

The chain couples TRBV28 to TRBJ1-6, with a weak D call TRBD1 (5 bases). CDR1 and CDR2 (germline): MDHEN, SYDVKM. Trimming cost V 2 bases and J 7 bases, with 12 bases left between them. The CDR3 is 15 amino acids. The CDR3 DNA reads as TGTGCCAGCAGTTTAATATCAGGGATAAATTCACCCCTCCACTTT. Protein: CASSLISGINSPLHF.

This clone was seen repeatedly, ten times or more. This chain joins TRBV6-1 and TRBJ1-1, with D maybe TRBD1 (6 bases). The CDR3 consists of 16 residues. Trimming removed 0 bases from V and 4 bases from J, with 15 bases in between. The germline V gene encodes CDR1 MNHNS and CDR2 SASEGT. For the CDR3, the DNA is TGTGCCAGCAGTGAAGCAAGTTGGGAGGGGGGCACTGAAGCTTTCTTT. Its protein is CASSEASWEGGTEAFF.

The sample holds one count of this clone. The chain employs TRBV12-3 or TRBV12-4 and TRBJ1-6; no clear D. Trimming stripped 3 bases from V and 7 bases from J, with 4 bases between. This CDR3 is 12 amino acids long. The CDR3 protein is CASSFENSPLHF. The CDR3 bases are TGTGCCAGCAGTTTCGAGAATTCACCCCTCCACTTT.

The chain carries TRBV9 and TRBJ2-5, with TRBD2 identical over 7 bases. From germline, CDR1 is SGDLS and CDR2 YYNGEE. V gave up 0 bases and J gave up 5 bases; unmatched junction bases: 10. CDR3 size: 16 residues. In nucleotides, the CDR3 is TGTGCCAGCAGCGTAGCTAGCGGAGACTGGAGTGAGACCCAGTACTTC. It translates to CASSVASGDWSETQYF.

This clone was observed a single time. The chain carries TRBV29-1 and TRBJ2-3, with D tentatively TRBD2 (5 bases). Germline loops: CDR1 SQVTM, CDR2 ANQGSEA. Trimming pared 3 bases from V and 1 base from J, leaving 5 bases between. The CDR3 is 12 residues long. CDR3 nucleotide sequence: TGCAGCGTTGAGAGGGGCACAGATACGCAGTATTTT. This translates into CSVERGTDTQYF.

The CDR3 loop reads CATSSAGGFSRSDTQYF. CDR3 DNA sequence: TGTGCCACCAGCAGCGCGGGGGGGTTCTCTCGGTCGGATACGCAGTATTTT. The chain employs TRBV15 and TRBJ2-3, with TRBD2 identical over 9 bases. V lost 3 bases, J lost 6 bases, and 13 bases stayed unmatched. The CDR3 totals 17 residues. The germline V gene has CDR1 LNHNV and CDR2 YYDKDF (reference sequence).

In this sample, this clone turned up once. V usage is TRBV19 and J usage is TRBJ2-2, with 10 bases matching TRBD1. The V gene's germline CDR1 is LNHDA and CDR2 SQIVND (reference sequence). V lost 5 bases, J lost 6 bases, and 9 bases stayed unmatched. The CDR3 loop spans 16 amino acids. The CDR3 sequence: CASSRRPGQGAGELFF. The CDR3 DNA reads TGTGCCAGTAGTCGCCGCCCCGGACAGGGGGCCGGGGAGCTGTTTTTT.

With regard to this clone: At one end, the junction sequence differs from germline, possibly due to a read error. The rearrangement links TRBV30 to TRBJ2-3; 8 bases map to TRBD2. CDR1 is GTSNPN and CDR2 is SVGIG in the germline V gene (reference sequence). The CDR3 sequence is 14 residues long. Written as DNA, the CDR3 is TGCGCGACAGCGGGAGTACCACACACAGATACGCAGTATTTT. This sequence encodes CATAGVPHTDTQYF.

The rearrangement links TRBV28 to TRBJ1-2; D gene unclear. Germline V lookup: CDR1 MDHEN, CDR2 SYDVKM. This CDR3 spans 14 amino acids. V was trimmed by 8 bases and J by 3 bases, leaving 16 bases between them. The CDR3 region is CASEEGRKYYGYTF. The CDR3 DNA reads TGTGCCAGCGAGGAGGGCAGAAAATACTATGGCTACACCTTC.

This clone has more than one count but fewer than ten. The chain has TRBV4-2 and TRBJ2-1; the match to TRBD2 covers 14 bases. Germline CDR1 and CDR2: LGHNA and YNFKEQ. The length of the CDR3 is 22 residues. Germline trimming cut 4 bases from V and 0 bases from J; bases unmatched to any gene: 17. In DNA, the CDR3 is TGTGCCAGCAGCCGCCACGGTGTTGGGACTAGCGGGAGAGGGAGCTCCTACAATGAGCAGTTCTTC. Encoded protein: CASSRHGVGTSGRGSSYNEQFF.

This clone was seen many times. The rearrangement uses TRBV2 and TRBJ1-3; D not certain. The CDR3 extends over 13 amino acids. Trimming removed 8 bases from V and 3 bases from J, with 11 bases in between. CDR1 is SNHLY, CDR2 FYNNEI, per germline. CDR3 nucleotides: TGTGCCAGCTCGGTCAGCGGTGGAAACACCATATATTTT. It codes for CASSVSGGNTIYF.

V usage is TRBV28 and J usage is TRBJ2-7, with D uncertain. This CDR3 spans 14 amino acids. V was clipped by 5 bases and J by 0 bases, with 11 bases between them. Germline assignment: CDR1 MDHEN and CDR2 SYDVKM. The CDR3 DNA is TGTGCCAGCAGTGTCCAGGAACCCTCCTACGAGCAGTACTTC. Its translation is CASSVQEPSYEQYF. Full variable domain (outside the CDR3, taken from reference TRBV28 and TRBJ2-7): DVKVTQSSRYLVKRTGEKVFLECVQDMDHENMFWYRQDPGLGLRLIYFSYDVKMKEKGDIPEGYSVSREKKERFSLILESASTNQTSMYLCASSVQEPSYEQYFGPGTRLTVT.

V and J are TRBV6-5 and TRBJ2-7; 7 bases map to TRBD1. J gave up 5 bases and V 6 bases, and 10 bases lay outside the gene matches. CDR3 length: 14 amino acids. Germline assignment: CDR1 MNHEY and CDR2 SVGAGI. CDR3 loop: CASRPTGAPDEQYF. The DNA of the CDR3 is TGTGCCAGCAGACCCACAGGGGCCCCTGACGAGCAGTACTTC.

The V gene is TRBV9, the J gene TRBJ2-2; D is possibly TRBD1 (6 bases). The V gene lost 2 bases and the J gene lost 1 base, with 9 bases spanning the gap. The CDR3 totals 15 residues. Per the germline V gene, CDR1 is SGDLS and CDR2 is YYNGEE. The CDR3: CASSVGHLNTGELFF. The CDR3 DNA reads TGTGCCAGCAGCGTGGGACACCTGAACACCGGGGAGCTGTTTTTT. Using reference TRBV9 and TRBJ2-2 for the parts outside the CDR3, the full variable domain is DSGVTQTPKHLITATGQRVTLRCSPRSGDLSVYWYQQSLDQGLQFLIQYYNGEERAKGNILERFSAQQFPDLHSELNLSSLELGDSALYFCASSVGHLNTGELFFGEGSRLTVL.

CDR3: CASSQGRDSNEKLFF. In DNA, the CDR3 is TGCGCCAGCAGCCAAGGCCGGGACAGTAATGAAAAACTGTTTTTT. The V and J genes are TRBV4-3 and TRBJ1-4, with TRBD1 matching over 7 bases. CDR1 LGHNA and CDR2 YSLEER come from the germline V gene. There are 15 residues in the CDR3. Trimming removed 1 base from V and 4 bases from J; junction bases left unmatched: 3.

The chain joins TRBV28 to TRBJ2-2, with 7 bases aligning to TRBD1. Trimming took 6 bases from V and 3 from J; bases not matched to a gene: 13. The CDR3 consists of 17 residues. Germline CDR1 reads MDHEN; CDR2 reads SYDVKM. The CDR3 region is CASSRKAGGYYTGELFF. CDR3 bases: TGTGCCAGCAGCCGTAAGGCAGGGGGTTATTACACCGGGGAGCTGTTTTTT.

The CDR3 protein is CASSFRGLAKTQETQYF. CDR3 DNA sequence: TGTGCCAGCAGCTTTAGGGGACTAGCGAAGACACAAGAGACCCAGTACTTC. The J gene is TRBJ2-5, the V gene TRBV7-8; 10 bases match TRBD2. The V gene end was trimmed by 3 bases and the J gene end by 2 bases; junction bases not matched to a gene: 9. Germline V gene sequence: CDR1 SGHVS, CDR2 FQNEAQ. This CDR3 comprises 17 residues.

The chain is built from TRBV11-2 and TRBJ2-1, with 7 bases aligning to TRBD2. V gave up 5 bases and J gave up 4 bases; unmatched junction bases: 8. Germline-derived CDR1 and CDR2 are SGHAT and FQNNGV. This CDR3 is built from 15 residues. In DNA, the CDR3 is TGTGCCAGCAGCCCTGTCCTAGCGGCTTACAATGAGCAGTTCTTC. It translates to CASSPVLAAYNEQFF.

This chain joins TRBV11-3 and TRBJ2-7; D is possibly TRBD2 (5 bases). V lost 0 bases, J lost 7 bases, and 10 bases lay in between. CDR1 SGHNT and CDR2 YENEEA come from the germline V gene. This CDR3 has 13 amino acids. For the CDR3, the DNA is TGTGCCAGCAGCTTAGAAAGCCAGCGGGAGCAGTACTTC. Protein sequence: CASSLESQREQYF.

This chain joins TRBV6-6 and TRBJ2-3, with 7 bases matching TRBD2. The CDR3 consists of 17 residues. CDR1 MNHNY and CDR2 SVGAGI come from the germline V gene (reference sequence). The V segment lost 5 bases and the J segment 0 bases; nucleotides outside the gene matches: 11. The CDR3 region has the DNA TGTGCCAGCAGTCCCCTAGGTAGCGGGTTTAGCACAGATACGCAGTATTTT. It encodes CASSPLGSGFSTDTQYF.

The chain couples TRBV9 to TRBJ2-6, with a tentative D call TRBD1 (6 bases). The germline V gene encodes CDR1 SGDLS and CDR2 YYNGEE. This CDR3 contains 15 residues. Trimming removed 1 base from V and 4 bases from J, with 9 bases in between. The CDR3 nucleotides read TGTGCCAGCAGCGTACAGGGGCCAGGGGCCAACGTCCTGACTTTC. Its translation is CASSVQGPGANVLTF.

V usage is TRBV28 and J usage is TRBJ2-5, with D perhaps matching TRBD2 (6 bases). The V and J ends lost 5 bases and 3 bases respectively, with 16 bases between them. The CDR3 is made up of 15 amino acids. Germline loops: CDR1 MDHEN, CDR2 SYDVKM. This CDR3 is CASSPGLRTEETQYF. The CDR3 DNA follows: TGTGCCAGCAGTCCGGGACTGCGGACGGAAGAGACCCAGTACTTC.

This clone was seen at least ten times. This chain joins TRBV15 and TRBJ2-2; weak D call: TRBD2 (5 bases). CDR1 and CDR2 (germline): LNHNV, YYDKDF (reference sequence). V was clipped by 1 base and J by 11 bases, with 17 bases between them. The CDR3 runs 15 residues. CDR3 bases: TGTGCCACCAGCAGAGCATCGGACTCAGCGGCAGAGCTGTTTTTT. It translates to CATSRASDSAAELFF.

The V and J genes are TRBV2 and TRBJ1-4; perhaps TRBD1 as D (5 bases). Trimming removed 7 bases at V and 8 bases at J, with 14 bases between. The germline CDR1 and CDR2 sequences are SNHLY and FYNNEI. This CDR3 region has 13 residues. CDR3: CASKDDSFEKLFF. CDR3 nucleotide sequence: TGTGCCAGCAAAGACGACAGTTTCGAAAAACTGTTTTTT.